This T cell receptor beta chain was sequenced in a study of spatial heterogeneity in lung cancer. In the library, each TCR cDNA molecule bore its own unique molecular identifier. TCRdb re-called the 5' RACE reads through MiXCR, storing one row per CDR3 protein. The sample lists about 1,500 distinct CDR3 sequences, 4.6% occurring once. Broader study findings: Counts of expanded alpha and beta TCRs within tumors tracked the tumor nonsynonymous mutation count.

The time point: sample taken at primary tumor resection. The donors were 55 to 85 patients with non-small cell lung cancer that was early-stage and untreated. This clonotype is labeled as medium-sized. Antigen: not known. The specimen comprised lung tumor tissue, sampled at surgery. The TCR was taken from a male donor with early-stage non-small cell lung cancer.

The CDR3 spells CASSEGPDIYEQYF. The CDR3 DNA follows: TGTGCCAGCAGTGAAGGCCCAGACATCTACGAGCAGTACTTC. The gene calls are TRBV6-1 and TRBJ2-7; D call uncertain. V lost 1 base to trimming and J lost 3 bases, with 10 bases between them. Germline V CDR1 and CDR2: MNHNS, SASEGT. The CDR3 runs to 14 residues.